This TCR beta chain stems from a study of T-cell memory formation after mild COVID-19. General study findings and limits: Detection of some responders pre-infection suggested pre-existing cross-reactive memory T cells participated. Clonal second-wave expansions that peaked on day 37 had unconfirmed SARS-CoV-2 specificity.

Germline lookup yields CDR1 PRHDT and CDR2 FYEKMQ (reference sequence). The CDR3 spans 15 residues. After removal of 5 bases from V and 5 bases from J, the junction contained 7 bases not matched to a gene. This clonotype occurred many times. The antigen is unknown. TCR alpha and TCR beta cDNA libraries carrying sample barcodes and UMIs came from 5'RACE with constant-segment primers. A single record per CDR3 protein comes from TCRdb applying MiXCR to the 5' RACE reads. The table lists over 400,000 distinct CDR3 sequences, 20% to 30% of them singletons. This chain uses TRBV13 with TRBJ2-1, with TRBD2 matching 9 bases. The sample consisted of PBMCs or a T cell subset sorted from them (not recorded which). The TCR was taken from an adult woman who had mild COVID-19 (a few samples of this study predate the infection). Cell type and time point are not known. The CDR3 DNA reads TGTGCCAGCAGCCGACCTAGCGGGGATGACAATGAGCAGTTCTTC. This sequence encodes CASSRPSGDDNEQFF.